One sample yielded the 11 T cell receptor beta chains listed below, sequenced in a study of T cell changes during pregnancy in multiple sclerosis. Sequencing used immunoSEQ multiplex PCR; TCRdb keeps in-frame clones, though not all of them. The sample comprises some 63,000 clones, roughly 90% of which are singletons, and around 0.85% rests with the top ten. The sample here was peripheral blood, taken before pregnancy. These receptors came from a female donor with multiple sclerosis, enrolled in a pregnancy study.

The chain has TRBV7-2 and TRBJ2-5; unclear D gene. The CDR3 is made up of 13 amino acids. Trimming took off 3 bases at V and 7 bases at J, with 12 bases between the two ends. CDR1 and CDR2 from the germline V gene are SGHTA and FQGNSA. The chain's CDR3 is CASSLIPQRTQYF. In nucleotides, the CDR3 is TGTGCCAGCAGCTTGATACCACAACGGACCCAGTACTTC. The variable domain in full, completed from reference TRBV7-2 and TRBJ2-5, reads GAGVSQSPSNKVTEKGKDVELRCDPISGHTALYWYRQSLGQGLEFLIYFQGNSAPDKSGLPSDRFSAERTGGSVSTLTIQRTQQEDSAVYLCASSLIPQRTQYFGPGTRLLVL.

This sequence joins TRBV4-3 and TRBJ2-2; D possibly corresponds to TRBD2 (6 bases). Germline V gene data show CDR1 as LGHNA and CDR2 as YSLEER. This CDR3 has 16 amino acids. V dropped 0 bases and J dropped 7 bases, with 15 bases sitting between them. CDR3 nucleotides: TGCGCCAGCAGCCAAGATCTCGGAGGGGCTGACGGGGAGCTGTTTTTT. This translates into CASSQDLGGADGELFF.

The gene calls are TRBV7-2 and TRBJ2-5, with 15 bases identical to TRBD2. V lost 1 base, J lost 5 bases, and 8 bases stayed unmatched. This CDR3 has 18 amino acids. CDR1 and CDR2 (germline): SGHTA, FQGNSA. The CDR3, as DNA: TGTGCCAGCAGCTTAGGGATAGGACTAGCGGGGGGGCGGGAGACCCAGTACTTC. Its protein is CASSLGIGLAGGRETQYF. The whole variable domain, remainder taken from reference TRBV7-2 and TRBJ2-5, is GAGVSQSPSNKVTEKGKDVELRCDPISGHTALYWYRQSLGQGLEFLIYFQGNSAPDKSGLPSDRFSAERTGGSVSTLTIQRTQQEDSAVYLCASSLGIGLAGGRETQYFGPGTRLLVL.

This clone was found once. The V call is TRBV6-5, the J call TRBJ2-5; 11 bases match TRBD2. Germline V CDR1 and CDR2: MNHEY, SVGAGI. This CDR3 is 14 amino acids long. Unmatched junction bases numbered 6, after V lost 10 bases and J lost 2 bases. As DNA, the CDR3 is TGTGCCACCTTAGCGGGGGGGACTCAAGAGACCCAGTACTTC. It codes for CATLAGGTQETQYF.

V and J are TRBV14 and TRBJ2-5, with 8 bases matching TRBD1. Germline lookup yields CDR1 SGHDN and CDR2 FVKESK. Trimming took 6 bases from V and 4 from J; bases not matched to a gene: 7. The CDR3 spans 14 residues. DNA of the CDR3: TGTGCCAGCAGGAGGACAGGGACGATAGAGACCCAGTACTTC. Protein: CASRRTGTIETQYF.

The J gene is TRBJ2-2, the V gene TRBV13; 11 bases map to TRBD2. From germline, CDR1 is PRHDT and CDR2 FYEKMQ (reference sequence). The ends lost 3 bases at V and 6 bases at J; junction bases unmatched: 0. The CDR3 covers 14 residues. The CDR3 DNA is TGTGCCAGCAGCTTTAGCGGGGGGGCCGGGGAGCTGTTTTTT. Translation gives CASSFSGGAGELFF.

The chain employs TRBV19 and TRBJ2-7; D possibly corresponds to TRBD1 (6 bases). CDR1 LNHDA and CDR2 SQIVND come from the germline V gene (reference sequence). This CDR3 contains 13 residues. The V gene lost 5 bases and the J gene lost 2 bases, with 10 bases spanning the gap. CDR3 region: CASSEQGPYEQYF. In nucleotides, the CDR3 is TGTGCCAGTAGTGAACAGGGACCCTACGAGCAGTACTTC. Variable domain in full (rest from reference TRBV19 and TRBJ2-7): DGGITQSPKYLFRKEGQNVTLSCEQNLNHDAMYWYRQDPGQGLRLIYYSQIVNDFQKGDIAEGYSVSREKKESFPLTVTSAQKNPTAFYLCASSEQGPYEQYFGPGTRLTVT.

The genes are TRBV15 and TRBJ2-1; D not resolved. The CDR3 is made up of 16 amino acids. Germline V gene lookup returns CDR1 LNHNV and CDR2 YYDKDF (reference sequence). Between the trimmed V and J ends, which lost 1 base and 4 bases, there was a span of 14 bases. The CDR3: CATSRGRFPPYNEQFF. As DNA, the CDR3 is TGTGCCACCAGCAGAGGGCGGTTTCCCCCTTACAATGAGCAGTTCTTC.

CDR3 region: CASSVLGGNGELFF. The CDR3 region has the DNA TGTGCCAGCAGCGTATTAGGGGGCAACGGGGAGCTGTTTTTT. This rearrangement joins TRBV9 to TRBJ2-2; TRBD1 matches 7 bases. Trimming took 1 base from V and 7 from J; bases not matched to a gene: 4. The length of the CDR3 is 14 residues. Germline V gives CDR1 SGDLS, CDR2 YYNGEE.

This clone has just one count. This CDR3 is CASSEYLYSYEQYF. In DNA form, the CDR3 reads TGTGCCAGCAGTGAATATCTGTACTCCTACGAGCAGTACTTC. The rearrangement uses TRBV25-1 and TRBJ2-7, with D unresolved. This CDR3 comprises 14 residues. Germline-derived CDR1 and CDR2 are MGHDK and SYGVNS. V dropped 0 bases and J dropped 0 bases, with 6 bases sitting between them.

The chain couples TRBV6-6 to TRBJ1-3, with TRBD1 as a possible D gene (6 bases). Per the germline V gene, CDR1 is MNHNY and CDR2 is SVGAGI (reference sequence). The V gene lost 6 bases and the J gene lost 0 bases, with 12 bases spanning the gap. CDR3 size: 15 residues. CDR3 sequence reads: CASRLDSSSGNTIYF. The CDR3 bases are TGTGCCAGCAGACTGGACAGCAGCTCTGGAAACACCATATATTTT.